The T cell receptor beta chain described here comes from a study of T cells in localized non-small cell lung cancer. Broader study findings: The study linked higher blood T cell density to longer overall survival. Only one tumor region went through sequencing, so heterogeneity may still be there. In adjacent lung, a median roughly 56 of the top 100 tumor clones were found.

Here immunoSEQ multiplex PCR was the method, and the copy in TCRdb shows in-frame clones only, minus some. There are 70,000 or so clones in the sample; roughly 80% occur only once, and 1% to 1.5% lies in the top ten. The CDR3 covers 13 residues. Trimming took off 10 bases at V and 3 bases at J, with 13 bases between the two ends. Germline CDR1 and CDR2: SEHNR and FQNEAQ (reference sequence). A remark on this clone: The target antigen is unknown.

V gene TRBV7-9 combines with J gene TRBJ1-5; D gene unclear. The receptor was derived from a female donor of 60 years or more with stage I lung adenocarcinoma. The sequencing here drew on peripheral blood, taken before any cancer treatment. CDR3 coding DNA: TGTGCCACGGGTGGGCTCCCCAATCAGCCCCAGCATTTT. Translating it yields CATGGLPNQPQHF.